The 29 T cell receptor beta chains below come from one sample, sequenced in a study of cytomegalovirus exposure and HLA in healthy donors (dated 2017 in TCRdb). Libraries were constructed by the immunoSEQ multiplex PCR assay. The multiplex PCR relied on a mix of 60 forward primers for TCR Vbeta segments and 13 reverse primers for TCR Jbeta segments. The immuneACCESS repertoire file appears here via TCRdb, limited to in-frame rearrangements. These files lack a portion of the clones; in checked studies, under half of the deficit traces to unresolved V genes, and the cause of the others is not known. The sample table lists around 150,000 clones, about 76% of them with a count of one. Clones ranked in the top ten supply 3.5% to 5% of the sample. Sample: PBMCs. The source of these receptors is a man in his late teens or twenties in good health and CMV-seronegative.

The CDR3 protein is CSVDRQWVITNEKLFF. The CDR3 DNA follows: TGCAGCGTTGACAGGCAATGGGTTATAACTAATGAAAAACTGTTTTTT. This rearrangement joins TRBV29-1 to TRBJ1-4; no clear D gene. Trimming removed 3 bases at V and 1 base at J, with 15 bases between. Germline V CDR1 and CDR2: SQVTM, ANQGSEA. There are 16 residues in the CDR3. The full variable domain, rest sourced from reference TRBV29-1 and TRBJ1-4, is SAVISQKPSRDICQRGTSLTIQCQVDSQVTMMFWYRQQPGQSLTLIATANQGSEATYESGFVIDKFPISRPNLTFSTLTVSNMSPEDSSIYLCSVDRQWVITNEKLFFGSGTQLSVL.

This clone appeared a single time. The DNA of the CDR3 is TGTGCCAGCAGTTTATCAAGGGACAGTTCCTACGAGCAGTACTTC. It codes for CASSLSRDSSYEQYF. This chain links TRBV28 with TRBJ2-5; 7 bases map to TRBD1. The J call is doubtful: the DNA matches TRBJ2-7 better. In germline, CDR1 is MDHEN, CDR2 SYDVKM. This CDR3 region has 15 residues.

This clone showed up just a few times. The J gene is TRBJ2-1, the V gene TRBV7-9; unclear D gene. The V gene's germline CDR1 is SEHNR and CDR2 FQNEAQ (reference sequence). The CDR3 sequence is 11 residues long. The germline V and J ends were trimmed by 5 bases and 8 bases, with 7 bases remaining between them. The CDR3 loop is CASSPDYEQFF. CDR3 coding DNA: TGTGCCAGCAGCCCCGACTATGAGCAGTTCTTC. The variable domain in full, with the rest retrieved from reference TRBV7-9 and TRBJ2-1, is DTGVSQNPRHKITKRGQNVTFRCDPISEHNRLYWYRQTLGQGPEFLTYFQNEAQLEKSRLLSDRFSAERPKGSFSTLEIQRTEQGDSAMYLCASSPDYEQFFGPGTRLTVL.

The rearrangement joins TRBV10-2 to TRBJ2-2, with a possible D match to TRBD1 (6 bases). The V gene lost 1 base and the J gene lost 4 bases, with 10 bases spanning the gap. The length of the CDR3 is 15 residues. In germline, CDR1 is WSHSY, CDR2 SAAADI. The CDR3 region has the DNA TGCGCCAGCAGTGAGTTACAGGGCGGCACCGGGGAGCTGTTTTTT. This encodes CASSELQGGTGELFF.

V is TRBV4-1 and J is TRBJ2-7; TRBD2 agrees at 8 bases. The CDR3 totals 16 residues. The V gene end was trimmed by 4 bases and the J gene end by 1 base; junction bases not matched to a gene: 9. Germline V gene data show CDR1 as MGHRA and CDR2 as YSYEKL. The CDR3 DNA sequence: TGCGCCAGCAGCCCAGCCATTCTAGCGGGTTCCTACGAGCAGTACTTC. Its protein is CASSPAILAGSYEQYF.

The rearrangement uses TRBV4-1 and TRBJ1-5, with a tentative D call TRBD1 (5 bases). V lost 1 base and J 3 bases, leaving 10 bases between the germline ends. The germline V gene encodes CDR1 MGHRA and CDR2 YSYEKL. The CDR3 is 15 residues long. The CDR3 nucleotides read TGCGCCAGCAGCCAAGCGCCGACAGTCAATCAGCCCCAGCATTTT. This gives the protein CASSQAPTVNQPQHF.

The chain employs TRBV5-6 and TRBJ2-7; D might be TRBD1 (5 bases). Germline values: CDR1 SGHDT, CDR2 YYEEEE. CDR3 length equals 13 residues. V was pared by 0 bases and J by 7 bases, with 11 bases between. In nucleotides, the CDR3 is TGTGCCAGCAGCTTGGTGCAGGGAAAAGAGCAGTACTTC. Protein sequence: CASSLVQGKEQYF.

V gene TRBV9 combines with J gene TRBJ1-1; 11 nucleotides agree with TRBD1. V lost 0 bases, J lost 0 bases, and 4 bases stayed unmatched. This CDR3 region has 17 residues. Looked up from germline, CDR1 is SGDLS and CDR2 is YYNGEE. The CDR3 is CASSVADRGPLNTEAFF. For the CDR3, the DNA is TGTGCCAGCAGCGTAGCGGACAGGGGGCCTTTGAACACTGAAGCTTTCTTT.

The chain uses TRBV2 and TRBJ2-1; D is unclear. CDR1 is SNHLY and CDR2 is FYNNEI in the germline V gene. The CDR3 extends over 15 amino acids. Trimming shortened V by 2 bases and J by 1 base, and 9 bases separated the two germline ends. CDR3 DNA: TGTGCCAGCAGTGAATCTGTCTCTTCCTACAATGAGCAGTTCTTC. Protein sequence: CASSESVSSYNEQFF.

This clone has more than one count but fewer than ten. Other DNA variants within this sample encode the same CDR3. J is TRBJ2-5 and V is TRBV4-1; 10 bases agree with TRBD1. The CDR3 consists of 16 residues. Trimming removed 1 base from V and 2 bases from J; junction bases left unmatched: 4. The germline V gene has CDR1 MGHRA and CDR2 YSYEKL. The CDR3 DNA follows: TGCGCCAGCAGCCAAGGGGACAGGGGACCTCAAGAGACCCAGTACTTC. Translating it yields CASSQGDRGPQETQYF.

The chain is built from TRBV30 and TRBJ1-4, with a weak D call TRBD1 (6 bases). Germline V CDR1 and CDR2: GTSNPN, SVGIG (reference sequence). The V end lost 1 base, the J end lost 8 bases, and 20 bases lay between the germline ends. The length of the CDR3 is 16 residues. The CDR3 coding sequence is TGTGCCTGGAGTGCAACACCGGGAGGGGGGGTAGAAAAACTGTTTTTT. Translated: CAWSATPGGGVEKLFF.

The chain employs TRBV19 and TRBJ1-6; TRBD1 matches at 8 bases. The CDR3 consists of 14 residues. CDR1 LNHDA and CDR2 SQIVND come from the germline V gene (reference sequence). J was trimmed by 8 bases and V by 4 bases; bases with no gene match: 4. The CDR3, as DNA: TGTGCCAGTAGTAAGACAGGGGCTGATTCACCCCTCCACTTT. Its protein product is CASSKTGADSPLHF.

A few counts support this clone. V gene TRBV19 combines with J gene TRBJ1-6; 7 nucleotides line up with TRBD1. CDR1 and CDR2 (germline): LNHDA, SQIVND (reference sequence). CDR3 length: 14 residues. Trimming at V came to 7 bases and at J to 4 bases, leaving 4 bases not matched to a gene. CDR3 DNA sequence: TGTGCCAGTACCACGACAGGGTATAATTCACCCCTCCACTTT. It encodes CASTTTGYNSPLHF. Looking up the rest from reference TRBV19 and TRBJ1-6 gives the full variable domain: DGGITQSPKYLFRKEGQNVTLSCEQNLNHDAMYWYRQDPGQGLRLIYYSQIVNDFQKGDIAEGYSVSREKKESFPLTVTSAQKNPTAFYLCASTTTGYNSPLHFGNGTRLTVT.

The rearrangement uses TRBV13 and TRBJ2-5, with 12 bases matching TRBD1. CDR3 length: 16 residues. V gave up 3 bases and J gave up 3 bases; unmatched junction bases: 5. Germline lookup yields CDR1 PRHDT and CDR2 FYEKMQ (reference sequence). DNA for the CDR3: TGTGCCAGCAGCTTCCGGGACAGGGGGCATGAAGAGACCCAGTACTTC. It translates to CASSFRDRGHEETQYF.

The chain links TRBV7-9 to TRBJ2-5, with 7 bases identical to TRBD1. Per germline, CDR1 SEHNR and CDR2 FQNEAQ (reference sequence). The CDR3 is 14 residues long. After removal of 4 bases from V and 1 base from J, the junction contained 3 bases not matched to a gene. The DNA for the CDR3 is TGTGCCAGCAGCTATGAGGGGGCCCAAGAGACCCAGTACTTC. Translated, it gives CASSYEGAQETQYF. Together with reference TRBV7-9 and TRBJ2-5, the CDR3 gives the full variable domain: DTGVSQNPRHKITKRGQNVTFRCDPISEHNRLYWYRQTLGQGPEFLTYFQNEAQLEKSRLLSDRFSAERPKGSFSTLEIQRTEQGDSAMYLCASSYEGAQETQYFGPGTRLLVL.

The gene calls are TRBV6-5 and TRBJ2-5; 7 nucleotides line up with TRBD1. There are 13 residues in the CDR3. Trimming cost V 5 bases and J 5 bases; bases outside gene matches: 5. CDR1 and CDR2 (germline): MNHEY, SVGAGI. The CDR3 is CASSLQGTETQYF. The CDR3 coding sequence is TGTGCCAGCAGTCTACAGGGGACGGAGACCCAGTACTTC.

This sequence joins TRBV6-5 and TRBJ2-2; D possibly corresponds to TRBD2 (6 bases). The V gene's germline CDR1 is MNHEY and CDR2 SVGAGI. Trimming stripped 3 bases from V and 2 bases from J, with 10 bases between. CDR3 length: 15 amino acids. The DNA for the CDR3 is TGTGCCAGCAGTTATACCGGGACTAACACCGGGGAGCTGTTTTTT. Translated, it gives CASSYTGTNTGELFF.

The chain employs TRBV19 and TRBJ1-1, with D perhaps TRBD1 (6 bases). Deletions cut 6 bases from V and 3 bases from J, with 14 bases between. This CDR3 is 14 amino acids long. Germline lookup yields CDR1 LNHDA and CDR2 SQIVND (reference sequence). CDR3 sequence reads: CASRAQGSDTEAFF. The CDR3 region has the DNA TGTGCCAGTAGAGCCCAGGGGTCGGACACTGAAGCTTTCTTT.

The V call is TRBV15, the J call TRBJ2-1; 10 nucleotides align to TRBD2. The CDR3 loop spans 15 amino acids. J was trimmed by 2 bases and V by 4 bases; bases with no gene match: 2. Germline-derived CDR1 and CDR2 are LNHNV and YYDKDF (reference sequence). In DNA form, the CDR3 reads TGTGCCACCAGCAAAGGACTAGCGGCCTACAATGAGCAGTTCTTC. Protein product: CATSKGLAAYNEQFF.

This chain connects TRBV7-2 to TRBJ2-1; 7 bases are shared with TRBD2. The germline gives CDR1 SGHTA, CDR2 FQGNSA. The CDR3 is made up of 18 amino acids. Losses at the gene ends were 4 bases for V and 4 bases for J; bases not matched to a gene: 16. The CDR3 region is CASSSAGLPRKSYNEQFF. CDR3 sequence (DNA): TGTGCCAGCAGCTCAGCGGGACTCCCACGGAAATCATACAATGAGCAGTTCTTC.

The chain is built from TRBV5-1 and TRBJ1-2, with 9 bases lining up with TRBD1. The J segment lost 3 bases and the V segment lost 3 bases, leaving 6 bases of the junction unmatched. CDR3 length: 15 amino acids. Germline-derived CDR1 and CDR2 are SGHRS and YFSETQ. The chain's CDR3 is CASSWDRANDYGYTF. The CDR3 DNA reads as TGCGCCAGCAGCTGGGACAGGGCAAATGACTATGGCTACACCTTC.

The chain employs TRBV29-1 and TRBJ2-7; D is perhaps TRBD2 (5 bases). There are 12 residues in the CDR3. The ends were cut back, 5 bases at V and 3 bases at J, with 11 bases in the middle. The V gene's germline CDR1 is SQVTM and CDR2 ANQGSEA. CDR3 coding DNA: TGCAGCGTTTGGTCCGGGGTCTACGAGCAGTACTTC. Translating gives CSVWSGVYEQYF.

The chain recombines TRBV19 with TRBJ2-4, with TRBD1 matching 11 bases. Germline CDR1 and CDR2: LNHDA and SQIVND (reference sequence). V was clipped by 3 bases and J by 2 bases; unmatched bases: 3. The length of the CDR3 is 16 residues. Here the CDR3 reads CASSMRDRGSKNIQYF. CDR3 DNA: TGTGCCAGTAGTATGCGGGACAGGGGGTCCAAAAACATTCAGTACTTC.

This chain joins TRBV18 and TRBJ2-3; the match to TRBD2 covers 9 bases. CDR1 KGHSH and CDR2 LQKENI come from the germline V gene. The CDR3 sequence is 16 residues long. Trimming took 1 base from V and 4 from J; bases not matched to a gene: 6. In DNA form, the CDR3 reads TGTGCCAGCTCACCACGGCGGGGGGGGCGATCAGATACGCAGTATTTT. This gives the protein CASSPRRGGRSDTQYF.

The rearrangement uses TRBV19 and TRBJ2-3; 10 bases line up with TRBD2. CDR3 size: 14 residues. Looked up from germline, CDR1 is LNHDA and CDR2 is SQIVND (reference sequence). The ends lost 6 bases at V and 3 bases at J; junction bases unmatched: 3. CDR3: CASRSGRATDTQYF. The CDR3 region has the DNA TGTGCCAGTAGGAGCGGGAGGGCAACAGATACGCAGTATTTT.

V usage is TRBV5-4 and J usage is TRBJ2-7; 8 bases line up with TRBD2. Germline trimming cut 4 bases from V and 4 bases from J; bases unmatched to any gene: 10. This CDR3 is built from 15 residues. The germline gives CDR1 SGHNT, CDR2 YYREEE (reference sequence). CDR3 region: CASSAGGGPVYEQYF. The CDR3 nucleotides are TGTGCCAGCAGCGCCGGGGGGGGTCCGGTGTACGAGCAGTACTTC.

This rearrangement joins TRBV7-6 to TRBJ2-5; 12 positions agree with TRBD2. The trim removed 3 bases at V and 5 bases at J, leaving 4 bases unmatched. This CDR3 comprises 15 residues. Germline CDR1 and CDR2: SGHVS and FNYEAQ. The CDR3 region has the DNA TGTGCCAGCAGCTTGGAGGGGACTAGCGGGGAGACCCAGTACTTC. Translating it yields CASSLEGTSGETQYF.

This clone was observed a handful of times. CDR3 loop: CASSQVGIAGRQETQYF. In nucleotides, the CDR3 is TGTGCCAGCAGCCAAGTCGGGATAGCGGGGCGCCAAGAGACCCAGTACTTC. The chain uses TRBV4-2 and TRBJ2-5; 8 nucleotides agree with TRBD2. Germline-derived CDR1 and CDR2 are LGHNA and YNFKEQ. V lost 1 base, J lost 1 base, and 8 bases stayed unmatched. This CDR3 spans 17 amino acids.

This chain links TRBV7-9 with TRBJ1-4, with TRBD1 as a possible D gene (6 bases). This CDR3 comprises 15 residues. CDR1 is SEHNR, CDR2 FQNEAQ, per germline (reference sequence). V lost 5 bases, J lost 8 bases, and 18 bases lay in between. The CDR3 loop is CASSQHMGAGEKLFF. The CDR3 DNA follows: TGTGCCAGCAGCCAACACATGGGGGCAGGCGAAAAACTGTTTTTT.